This is a list of T cell receptor beta chains from one sample in a study of T-cell reconstitution after alpha-beta-depleted transplantation in children. MiXCR, run by TCRdb on the PCR reads, gives a single entry per CDR3 protein. There are about 460,000 distinct CDR3 sequences in the sample; approximately 10% occur only once, and just over 2% lies in the top ten. This material consisted of PBMCs, taken before TCRalphabeta/CD19-depleted stem cell transplant. These receptor sequences come from a child between 2 and 9 years old with inherited bone marrow failure, due to receive a stem cell transplant. The CDR3 runs from the conserved cysteine through the conserved F or W. D genes are given only for firm matches. A row's size may be missing; if present it is once, few, many or a size class.

clone size | J gene | V gene | D gene | CDR3 protein | CDR3 DNA
many | TRBJ2-7 | TRBV15 | - | CATSRLPRGRAYEQYF | TGTGCCACCAGCAGACTACCTCGGGGCAGGGCCTACGAGCAGTACTTC
many | TRBJ2-7 | TRBV14 | - | CASSHGQSYEQYF | TGTGCCAGCAGCCATGGACAGTCCTACGAGCAGTACTTC
many | TRBJ2-2 | TRBV6-2/TRBV6-3 | - | CASSYSDGAGELFF | TGTGCCAGCAGTTACTCGGATGGAGCCGGGGAGCTGTTTTTT
many | TRBJ2-7 | TRBV9 | - | CASQPRDGAYEQYF | TGTGCCAGCCAACCTAGGGACGGAGCCTACGAGCAGTACTTC
many | TRBJ2-2 | TRBV7-2 | - | CASSGRERYTGELFF | TGTGCCAGCAGCGGCCGGGAGAGGTACACCGGGGAGCTGTTTTTT
many | TRBJ2-1 | TRBV28 | TRBD2 | CASSFAGTSPYNEQFF | TGTGCCAGCAGCTTTGCGGGGACTAGTCCCTACAATGAGCAGTTCTTC
many | TRBJ2-1 | TRBV28 | - | CASSFRGPYNEQFF | TGTGCCAGCAGTTTCCGTGGGCCCTACAATGAGCAGTTCTTC
many | TRBJ2-1 | TRBV5-1 | - | CASSQQEVNEQFF | TGCGCCAGCAGCCAGCAGGAAGTCAATGAGCAGTTCTTC
many | TRBJ1-5 | TRBV9 | - | CASSVQPGENQPQHF | TGTGCCAGCAGCGTACAGCCGGGGGAGAATCAGCCCCAGCATTTT
- | TRBJ2-3 | TRBV11-2 | - | CASSLEDPSTDTQYF | TGTGCCAGCAGCTTAGAGGATCCTAGCACAGATACGCAGTATTTT
many | TRBJ2-3 | TRBV12-3/TRBV12-4 | TRBD2 | CASSPTSGSSPDTQYF | TGTGCCAGCAGCCCTACTAGCGGGAGCAGCCCAGATACGCAGTATTTT
once | TRBJ1-4 | TRBV7-9 | TRBD1 | CASSGTGEGEKLFF | TGTGCCAGCAGCGGAACAGGGGAGGGTGAAAAACTGTTTTTT
many | TRBJ2-7 | TRBV4-3 | TRBD1 | CASSQVTGGSYEQYF | TGCGCCAGCAGCCAAGTAACAGGGGGCAGCTACGAGCAGTACTTC
few | TRBJ2-2 | TRBV30 | TRBD2 | CAWSSGTSAYTGELFF | TGTGCCTGGAGTTCCGGGACTAGCGCTTACACCGGGGAGCTGTTTTTT
many | TRBJ1-6 | TRBV27 | TRBD1 | CASSLPTGNSPLHF | TGTGCCAGCAGTTTACCGACAGGGAATTCACCCCTCCACTTT
few | TRBJ2-5 | TRBV5-1 | - | CASSLVIQETQYF | TGCGCCAGCAGCTTGGTAATACAAGAGACCCAGTACTTC
few | TRBJ2-1 | TRBV24-1 | - | CATSDGVMGVRWNEQFF | TGTGCCACCAGTGATGGAGTCATGGGAGTCCGCTGGAATGAGCAGTTCTTC
many | TRBJ1-1 | TRBV2 | - | CASSDWMGNTEAFF | TGTGCCAGCAGTGATTGGATGGGGAACACTGAAGCTTTCTTT
- | TRBJ2-1 | TRBV7-2 | - | CARSWRSGYNEQFF | TGTGCCAGGAGCTGGCGGAGTGGGTACAATGAGCAGTTCTTC
few | TRBJ2-2 | TRBV12-3/TRBV12-4 | TRBD2 | CASSSSAGAGELFF | TGTGCCAGCAGTTCGTCCGCGGGGGCCGGGGAGCTGTTTTTT
- | TRBJ1-6 | TRBV11-2 | - | CASSLQGRNSPLHF | TGTGCCAGCAGCTTACAGGGGAGGAATTCACCCCTCCACTTT
many | TRBJ1-1 | TRBV19 | - | CASSIYPRGNTEAFF | TGTGCCAGTAGTATTTACCCACGGGGGAACACTGAAGCTTTCTTT
many | TRBJ1-1 | TRBV20-1 | - | CSARDAKSNTEAFF | TGCAGTGCTAGAGATGCAAAGAGCAATACTGAAGCTTTCTTT
many | TRBJ2-7 | TRBV4-3 | TRBD2 | CASSQDVRLADYEQYF | TGCGCCAGCAGCCAAGATGTAAGACTAGCTGACTACGAGCAGTACTTC
many | TRBJ2-7 | TRBV4-2 | TRBD1 | CASSQGPHGTADYEQYF | TGTGCCAGCAGCCAAGGTCCTCACGGGACAGCAGACTACGAGCAGTACTTC
- | TRBJ2-5 | TRBV5-4 | TRBD2 | CASSLVAGVSRETQYF | TGTGCCAGCAGCTTGGTAGCGGGAGTTTCTCGGGAGACCCAGTACTTC
few | TRBJ2-5 | TRBV7-2 | - | CASSLPRAGWETQYF | TGTGCCAGCAGCTTACCAAGAGCGGGCTGGGAGACCCAGTACTTC
many | TRBJ1-6 | TRBV27 | - | CASSFQGGGWYSPLHF | TGTGCCAGCAGTTTCCAAGGGGGGGGGTGGTATTCACCCCTCCACTTT
many | TRBJ1-4 | TRBV2 | - | CASSGTQGANEKLFF | TGTGCCAGCAGTGGGACACAGGGAGCTAATGAAAAACTGTTTTTT
- | TRBJ1-1 | TRBV7-8 | - | CATSLAQGLNTEAFF | TGTGCCACCAGCTTAGCGCAGGGGCTAAACACTGAAGCTTTCTTT
many | TRBJ1-1 | TRBV11-2 | - | CASIQSSVSQAAFF | TGTGCCAGCATCCAGTCGTCCGTCTCTCAGGCGGCTTTCTTT
many | TRBJ2-3 | TRBV10-3 | - | CAISDRGTDTQYF | TGTGCCATCAGCGATCGGGGCACAGATACGCAGTATTTT
many | TRBJ1-2 | TRBV20-1 | - | CSATQTEYGYTF | TGCAGTGCTACGCAGACAGAATATGGCTACACCTTC
many | TRBJ2-3 | TRBV20-1 | TRBD2 | CSARGGLAGDTDTQYF | TGCAGTGCTAGGGGAGGACTAGCGGGGGACACAGATACGCAGTATTTT
many | TRBJ2-3 | TRBV7-2 | - | CASSFLWLGNGDTQYF | -
- | TRBJ2-2 | TRBV14 | TRBD2 | CASSQEGSGANTGELFF | TGTGCCAGCAGCCAAGAAGGGAGCGGGGCGAACACCGGGGAGCTGTTTTTT
many | TRBJ2-1 | TRBV9 | TRBD2 | CASSVDGTSASNEQFF | TGTGCCAGCAGCGTAGACGGGACTAGCGCGAGCAATGAGCAGTTCTTC
- | TRBJ2-7 | TRBV28 | - | CASSLPIGATGDEQYF | TGTGCCAGCAGCTTACCGATCGGAGCCACTGGGGACGAGCAGTACTTC
many | TRBJ1-2 | TRBV18 | - | CASSPNPTGRGYGYTF | TGTGCCAGCTCACCAAATCCTACCGGGCGCGGCTATGGCTACACCTTC
many | TRBJ2-2 | TRBV27 | - | CASSLGINTGELFF | TGTGCCAGCAGTTTAGGGATTAACACCGGGGAGCTGTTTTTT
many | TRBJ2-7 | TRBV6-2/TRBV6-3 | - | CASSSLTHEQYF | TGTGCCAGCAGTTCCTTGACCCACGAGCAGTACTTC
- | TRBJ2-4 | TRBV4-3 | - | CASSQEAGSGRAKNIQYF | TGCGCCAGCAGCCAAGAAGCCGGGAGCGGGCGGGCCAAAAACATTCAGTACTTC
many | TRBJ2-1 | TRBV5-1 | - | CASSLETGPYNEQFF | TGCGCCAGCAGCTTGGAGACAGGACCCTACAATGAGCAGTTCTTC
- | TRBJ2-1 | TRBV12-3/TRBV12-4 | TRBD1 | CASSHRGPRGEQFF | TGTGCCAGCAGTCACAGGGGCCCACGGGGTGAGCAGTTCTTC